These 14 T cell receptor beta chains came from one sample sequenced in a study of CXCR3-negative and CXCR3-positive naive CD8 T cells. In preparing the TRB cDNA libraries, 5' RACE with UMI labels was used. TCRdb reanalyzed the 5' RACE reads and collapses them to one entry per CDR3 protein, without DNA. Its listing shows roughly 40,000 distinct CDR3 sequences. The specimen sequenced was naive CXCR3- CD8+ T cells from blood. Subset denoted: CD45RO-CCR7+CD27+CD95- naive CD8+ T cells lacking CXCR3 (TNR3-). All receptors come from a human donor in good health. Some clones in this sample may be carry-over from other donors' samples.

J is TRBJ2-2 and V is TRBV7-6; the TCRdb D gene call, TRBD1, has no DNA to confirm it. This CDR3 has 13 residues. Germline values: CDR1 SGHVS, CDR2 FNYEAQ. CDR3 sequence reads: CASSPPYTGELFF.

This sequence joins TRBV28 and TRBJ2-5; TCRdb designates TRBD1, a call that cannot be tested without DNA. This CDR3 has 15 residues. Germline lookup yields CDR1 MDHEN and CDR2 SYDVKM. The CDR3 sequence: CASSLYRREGETQYF.

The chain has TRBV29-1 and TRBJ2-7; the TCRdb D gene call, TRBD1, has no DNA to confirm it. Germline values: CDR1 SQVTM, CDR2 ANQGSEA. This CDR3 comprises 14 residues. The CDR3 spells CSVEPGTGGYEQYF.

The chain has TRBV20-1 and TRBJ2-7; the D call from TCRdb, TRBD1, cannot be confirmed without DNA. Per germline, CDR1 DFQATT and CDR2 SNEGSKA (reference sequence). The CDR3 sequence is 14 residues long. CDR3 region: CSARDKSGGYEQYF.

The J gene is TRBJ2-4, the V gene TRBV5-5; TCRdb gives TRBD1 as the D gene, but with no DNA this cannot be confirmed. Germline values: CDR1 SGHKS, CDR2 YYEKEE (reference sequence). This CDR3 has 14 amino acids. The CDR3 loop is CASSLGTGEDIQYF. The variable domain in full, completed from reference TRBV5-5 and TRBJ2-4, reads DAGVTQSPTHLIKTRGQQVTLRCSPISGHKSVSWYQQVLGQGPQFIFQYYEKEERGRGNFPDRFSARQFPNYSSELNVNALLLGDSALYLCASSLGTGEDIQYFGAGTRLSVL.

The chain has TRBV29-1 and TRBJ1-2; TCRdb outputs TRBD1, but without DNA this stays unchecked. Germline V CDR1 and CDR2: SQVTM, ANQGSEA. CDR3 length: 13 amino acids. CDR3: CSVPSQQGAGYTF.

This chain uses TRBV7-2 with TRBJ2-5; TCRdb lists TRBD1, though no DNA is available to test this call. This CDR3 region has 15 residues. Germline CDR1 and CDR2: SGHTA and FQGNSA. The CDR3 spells CANAPTGYLGETQYF.

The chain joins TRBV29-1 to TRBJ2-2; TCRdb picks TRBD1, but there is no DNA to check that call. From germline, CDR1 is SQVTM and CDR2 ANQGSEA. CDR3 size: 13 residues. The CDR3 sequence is CSARRGVSGELFF.

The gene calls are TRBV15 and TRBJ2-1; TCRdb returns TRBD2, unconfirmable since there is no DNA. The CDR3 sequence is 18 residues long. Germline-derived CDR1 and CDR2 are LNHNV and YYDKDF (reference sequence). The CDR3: CATSRVGGPAGEDNEQFF.

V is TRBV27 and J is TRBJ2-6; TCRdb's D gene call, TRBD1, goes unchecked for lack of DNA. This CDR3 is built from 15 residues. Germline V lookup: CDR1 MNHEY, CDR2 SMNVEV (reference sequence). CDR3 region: CASSPKPPGANVLTF.

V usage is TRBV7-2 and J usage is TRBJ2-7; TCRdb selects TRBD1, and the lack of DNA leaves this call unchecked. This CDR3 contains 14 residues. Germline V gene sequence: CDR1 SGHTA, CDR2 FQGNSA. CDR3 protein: CASSLVQGANEQYF.

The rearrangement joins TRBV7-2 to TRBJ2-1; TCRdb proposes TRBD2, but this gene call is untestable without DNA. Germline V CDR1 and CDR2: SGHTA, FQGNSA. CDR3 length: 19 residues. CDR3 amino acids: CASSLGWTSGGFSYNEQFF. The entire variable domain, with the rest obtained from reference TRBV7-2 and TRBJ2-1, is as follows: GAGVSQSPSNKVTEKGKDVELRCDPISGHTALYWYRQSLGQGLEFLIYFQGNSAPDKSGLPSDRFSAERTGGSVSTLTIQRTQQEDSAVYLCASSLGWTSGGFSYNEQFFGPGTRLTVL.

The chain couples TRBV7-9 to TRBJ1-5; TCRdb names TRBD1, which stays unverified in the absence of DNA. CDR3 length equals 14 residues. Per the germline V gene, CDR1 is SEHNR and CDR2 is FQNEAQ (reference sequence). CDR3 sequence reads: CASTTDISNQPQHF.

The CDR3 here is CASSDWSQETQYF. The rearrangement uses TRBV7-2 and TRBJ2-5. The CDR3 covers 13 residues. CDR1 is SGHTA and CDR2 is FQGNSA in the germline V gene.